Sequencing of this T cell receptor (beta chain) was carried out in a study of response to subunit inactivated influenza vaccine (dated by TCRdb to 2016 to 2019). For the study in its entirety: To follow how T cells responded to a trivalent subunit inactivated influenza vaccine, the researchers relied on deep quantitative profiling of the T cell receptor repertoire.

The research as a whole found: The authors suggested that each seasonal influenza vaccination may recruit only a limited number of new T cells.

Receptor amplification or capture employed RT-PCR. For sequencing, an Illumina HiSeq 2500 was employed. In-frame beta chains were kept once TCRdb had trimmed the public reads at Q25 with fastp and called clones with MiXCR. Rows merge per CDR3 protein into single entries with the most common DNA and genes. The sample profile shows 500,000 to 700,000 distinct CDR3 sequences; under 25% of them were found once. Under 3.5% of the sample is held by the ten biggest clonotypes. This clonotype was recorded a few times. What this receptor recognizes is not known. Within one base of it there is no much larger clone, and no base qualities were kept. CDR1 and CDR2 (LNHNV, YYDKDF) derive from the germline V gene (reference sequence). Inclusive of the bounding cysteine and phenylalanine, the CDR3 is 19 residues long. Here the CDR3 DNA is all that survives: 57 bases in frame from base 1. Germline trimming amounts to 0 bases on V and 2 bases on J, with 13 as the count of junction bases outside the gene matches.

The same specimen was also included in a second study, on T cells expressing NK-cell markers. In that second paper, the authors write: TCR beta cDNA libraries were prepared using 5'RACE template switching, which introduced a universal primer site and unique molecular identifiers. TCR beta-chain repertoires were profiled in sorted CD3+CD56+NKG2C+, CD3+CD56+NKG2C- and CD3+CD56-NKG2C+ T-cell subsets from roughly eight donors. Among the eight sequenced donors, seven were HCMV-seropositive and one was HCMV-seronegative. To restrict sorting to alphabetaTCR-expressing T cells, an anti-gammadeltaTCR antibody was added in several experiments. For roughly 6 donors, the dominant CD3+CD56+NKG2C+ clonotypes were among the top 10 CD8+ clonotypes and accounted for roughly 1.0-7.5% of CD8+ T cells. Those dominant clonotypes were again the most abundant among CD3+CD56-NKG2C+ cells in a handful of donors, at roughly 25-65%. Whether the expanded NKG2C-expressing T cell clones were specific for HCMV antigens remained unclear. The eight sequenced donors were randomly selected healthy volunteers, three men and five women. HCMV serostatus was determined by detecting HCMV-specific IgG in serum with a commercial ELISA kit. Ficoll density gradient centrifugation was used to isolate peripheral blood mononuclear cells from blood. Magnetic immunoseparation with Miltenyi isolation kits was used to isolate CD4+ and CD8+ T cells from PBMC. Priming for cDNA synthesis came from the TCR beta constant segment, and two successive PCR amplification steps followed. Illumina HiSeq 2000/2500, MiSeq or NextSeq was used to sequence libraries as 2 x 150 bp reads. MIGEC was used to demultiplex reads and group reads by UMI, and MiTCR was used to assemble and quantify clonotypes. To remove erroneous sequences, TCR cDNA sequences were retained only when supported by two or more reads. The tcR package was used for downstream repertoire analysis, with clonotypes matched between fractions based on CDR3 nucleotide sequence plus V segment. VDJmatch was used to annotate antigen specificity against VDJdb, with one amino acid substitution in CDR3 allowed.

This TCR came from a man aged 50-60 years who received an inactivated influenza vaccine. Donor details come from another sample of the same person, matched by shared clones. Specimen: CD4+ T cells sorted from PBMCs, collected about 11 days after vaccination. The chain is encoded by TRBV15 joined to TRBJ2-3, and TRBD1 aligns with 8 junction nucleotides. The DNA is TGTGCCACCAGCAGAGAGCTCAGACAGGGGATTAGGGCCACAGATACGCAGTATTTT. Translated, this is CATSRELRQGIRATDTQYF.